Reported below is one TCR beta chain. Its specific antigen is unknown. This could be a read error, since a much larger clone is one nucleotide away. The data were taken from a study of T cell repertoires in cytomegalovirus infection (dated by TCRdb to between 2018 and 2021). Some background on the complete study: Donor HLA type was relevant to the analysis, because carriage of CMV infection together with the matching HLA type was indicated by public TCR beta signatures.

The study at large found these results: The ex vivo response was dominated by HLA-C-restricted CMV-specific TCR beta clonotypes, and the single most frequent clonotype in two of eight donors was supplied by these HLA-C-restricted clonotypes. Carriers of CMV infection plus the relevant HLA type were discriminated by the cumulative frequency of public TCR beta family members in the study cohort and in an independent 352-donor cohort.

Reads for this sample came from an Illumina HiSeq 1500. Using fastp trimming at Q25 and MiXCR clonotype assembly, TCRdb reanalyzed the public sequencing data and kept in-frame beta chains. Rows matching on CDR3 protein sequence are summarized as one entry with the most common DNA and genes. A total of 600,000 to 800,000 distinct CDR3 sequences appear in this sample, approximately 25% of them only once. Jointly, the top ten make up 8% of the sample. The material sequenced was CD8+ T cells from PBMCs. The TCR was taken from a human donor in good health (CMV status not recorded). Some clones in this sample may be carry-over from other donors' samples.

The CDR3 has the sequence CASSYSQSVVDIYEQYV. The DNA sequence is as follows: TGTGCCAGCAGTTACTCGCAGTCGGTGGTGGACATCTACGAGCAGTACGTC. This chain joins TRBV6-5 to TRBJ2-7, with TRBD1 tentatively as D gene (5 bases match). The CDR3, from cysteine to valine, totals 17 residues. The read is trimmed to its CDR3 DNA, 51 bases read in frame from base 1. Via the germline V gene, CDR1 is MNHEY and CDR2 SVGAGI. Deletion took 0 bases off V and 3 bases off J, with a span of 18 bases between the germline ends.